This T cell receptor (beta chain) came from a study of cytotoxic CD8 clonotypes in ibrutinib-treated CLL. TCRdb's copy holds only in-frame clones and misses some; the assay was immunoSEQ multiplex PCR. The sample shows 20,000 to 30,000 clones, roughly three quarters of them seen only once. This CDR3 region has 15 residues. After removal of 5 bases from V and 2 bases from J, the junction contained 9 bases not matched to a gene. Germline V gene data show CDR1 as SGHAT and CDR2 as FQNNGV. This material consisted of PBMCs, taken after 24 months of ibrutinib treatment. This sequence joins TRBV11-2 and TRBJ2-7; TRBD1 matches 7 bases. The sequence derives from a human donor with chronic lymphocytic leukemia. The CDR3 coding sequence is TGTGCCAGCAGCCCTATGACAGGGTCAACCTACGAGCAGTACTTC. Protein product: CASSPMTGSTYEQYF.